These 17 T cell receptor beta chains were all obtained from the same sample, sequenced in a study of blood T cell repertoires in COVID-19. This table comes from immunoSEQ multiplex PCR, and its TCRdb copy is limited to in-frame clones, with some not included. The top ten clones hold roughly a third of a sample with about 15,000 clones, roughly 89% of them seen once. The sequenced sample consisted of peripheral blood. Receptors were obtained from a human donor in a cohort sampled during active COVID-19.

The V call is TRBV5-5, the J call TRBJ1-2; 7 bases agree with TRBD1. The V and J ends lost 5 bases and 8 bases, in that order; junction bases with no gene match: 15. The CDR3 length is 15 residues. Germline CDR1 and CDR2: SGHKS and YYEKEE (reference sequence). CDR3 in amino acids: CASRGGTASFGGYTF. For the CDR3, the DNA is TGTGCCAGCAGAGGCGGGACAGCATCATTTGGAGGCTACACCTTC.

The chain uses TRBV7-6 and TRBJ2-1; D is possibly TRBD2 (6 bases). The CDR3 sequence is 16 residues long. Germline CDR1 is SGHVS and CDR2 is FNYEAQ. V lost 1 base and J lost 10, with 20 bases in between. In nucleotides, the CDR3 is TGTGCCAGCAGCTTAGACGCGGGGACCCTTTCGGGAGAGCAGTTCTTC. Encoded protein: CASSLDAGTLSGEQFF.

The rearrangement links TRBV27 to TRBJ2-3, with 11 positions matching TRBD2. The V segment lost 5 bases and the J segment 1 base; nucleotides outside the gene matches: 2. This CDR3 has 15 amino acids. Looked up from germline, CDR1 is MNHEY and CDR2 is SMNVEV (reference sequence). CDR3 bases: TGTGCCAGCAGTCTGACTAGCGGGGGCACAGATACGCAGTATTTT. This translates into CASSLTSGGTDTQYF.

The CDR3 protein is CASSPPRTGSRNEQYF. The CDR3 DNA is TGTGCCAGCAGCCCCCCGAGGACAGGGAGTAGGAACGAGCAGTACTTC. The genes are TRBV3-1 (or the pseudogene TRBV3-2) and TRBJ2-7; 8 bases are a match to TRBD1. Germline CDR1 is LGHDT and CDR2 is YNNKEL (reference sequence). The CDR3 loop spans 16 amino acids. V lost 4 bases and J lost 5; bases outside the gene matches: 13.

The CDR3 here is CASTQGPTDTQYF. CDR3 DNA: TGTGCCAGTACTCAGGGTCCCACAGATACGCAGTATTTT. The chain combines TRBV2 with TRBJ2-3, with D possibly TRBD1 on 5 matching bases. Germline V gene sequence: CDR1 SNHLY, CDR2 FYNNEI. The CDR3 contains 13 residues. Trimming took 9 bases from V and 2 from J, leaving 12 bases between them. Full variable domain (missing parts from reference TRBV2 and TRBJ2-3): EPEVTQTPSHQVTQMGQEVILRCVPISNHLYFYWYRQILGQKVEFLVSFYNNEISEKSEIFDDQFSVERPDGSNFTLKIRSTKLEDSAMYFCASTQGPTDTQYFGPGTRLTVL.

This clone was counted once. The CDR3 DNA sequence: TGCAGCGTGGCACAAAACACTGAAGCTTTCTTT. Amino acid sequence: CSVAQNTEAFF. The rearrangement uses TRBV29-1 and TRBJ1-1; D remains unclear. Germline CDR1 and CDR2: SQVTM and ANQGSEA. This CDR3 is 11 amino acids long. V dropped 6 bases and J dropped 2 bases, with 7 bases sitting between them.

The V and J genes are TRBV13 and TRBJ1-2; D is ambiguous. Trimming removed 2 bases from V and 2 bases from J, with 6 bases in between. The CDR3 contains 13 residues. Germline lookup yields CDR1 PRHDT and CDR2 FYEKMQ (reference sequence). Here the CDR3 reads CASSLRENYGYTF. For the CDR3, the DNA is TGTGCCAGCAGCTTAAGGGAGAACTATGGCTACACCTTC.

CDR3 residues: CASSPTGLTTDTQYF. The CDR3 nucleotides read TGTGCCAGCAGCCCGACCGGGTTAACCACAGATACGCAGTATTTT. The chain employs TRBV28 and TRBJ2-3; D not resolved. This CDR3 is built from 15 residues. The germline gives CDR1 MDHEN, CDR2 SYDVKM. The germline V and J ends were trimmed by 6 bases and 2 bases, with 15 bases remaining between them.

J is TRBJ2-5 and V is TRBV2, with TRBD1 matching 7 bases. The CDR3 is made up of 14 amino acids. Germline V CDR1 and CDR2: SNHLY, FYNNEI. V was pared by 7 bases and J by 5 bases, with 10 bases of the junction left unmatched. This CDR3 reads CASTLTTGQETQYF. The CDR3 DNA sequence: TGTGCCAGCACCCTAACGACAGGGCAGGAGACCCAGTACTTC.

The CDR3 sequence is CASGPGTLAYNEQFF. The CDR3 DNA is TGTGCCAGTGGTCCCGGGACACTTGCCTACAATGAGCAGTTCTTC. V is TRBV25-1 and J is TRBJ2-1, with TRBD1 as a possible D gene (6 bases). Germline-derived CDR1 and CDR2 are MGHDK and SYGVNS. This CDR3 comprises 15 residues. The ends were cut back, 9 bases at V and 2 bases at J, with 17 bases in the middle. Complete variable domain (other parts from reference TRBV25-1 and TRBJ2-1): EADIYQTPRYLVIGTGKKITLECSQTMGHDKMYWYQQDPGMELHLIHYSYGVNSTEKGDLSSESTVSRIRTEHFPLTLESARPSHTSQYLCASGPGTLAYNEQFFGPGTRLTVL.

The gene calls are TRBV6-5 and TRBJ2-1; D might be TRBD2 (5 bases). This CDR3 spans 15 amino acids. V lost 0 bases and J 2 bases, leaving 8 bases between the germline ends. CDR1 MNHEY and CDR2 SVGAGI come from the germline V gene. The CDR3 region is CASSYSREAYNEQFF. In nucleotides, the CDR3 is TGTGCCAGCAGTTACTCCCGGGAAGCCTACAATGAGCAGTTCTTC.

The V gene is TRBV18, the J gene TRBJ2-1; TRBD2 aligns across 9 bases. Germline assignment: CDR1 KGHSH and CDR2 LQKENI. V lost 2 bases to trimming and J lost 5 bases; unmatched junction nucleotides: 7. CDR3 length: 16 residues. The CDR3: CASSPSTVAGDNEQFF. Here the CDR3 DNA reads TGTGCCAGCTCACCATCCACGGTAGCGGGGGACAATGAGCAGTTCTTC. The whole variable domain, filled in from reference TRBV18 and TRBJ2-1, reads NAGVMQNPRHLVRRRGQEARLRCSPMKGHSHVYWYRQLPEEGLKFMVYLQKENIIDESGMPKERFSAEFPKEGPSILRIQQVVRGDSAAYFCASSPSTVAGDNEQFFGPGTRLTVL.

The chain joins TRBV4-1 to TRBJ2-7; D might be TRBD1 (5 bases). The CDR3 runs to 15 residues. V was clipped by 3 bases and J by 0 bases, with 12 bases between them. CDR1 and CDR2 (germline): MGHRA, YSYEKL. This CDR3 is CASSQQDSGSYEQYF. In DNA, the CDR3 is TGCGCCAGCAGCCAGCAAGACAGTGGCTCCTACGAGCAGTACTTC.

J is TRBJ1-1 and V is TRBV28; D is possibly TRBD1 (6 bases). Germline V gives CDR1 MDHEN, CDR2 SYDVKM. The CDR3 extends over 14 amino acids. V was clipped by 6 bases and J by 4 bases, with 15 bases between them. In nucleotides, the CDR3 is TGTGCCAGCAGCCCAGACAGGTTTGGCACTGAAGCTTTCTTT. This gives the protein CASSPDRFGTEAFF.

This chain joins TRBV6-2 or TRBV6-3 and TRBJ1-4, with D hard to call. Looked up from germline, CDR1 is MNHEY and CDR2 is SVGEGT. V dropped 5 bases and J dropped 11 bases, with 9 bases sitting between them. This CDR3 spans 11 amino acids. CDR3 in DNA: TGTGCCAGCAGTCAGTCCGGGAAACTGTTTTTT. It is translated as CASSQSGKLFF.

This clone appeared a single time. The chain links TRBV7-8 to TRBJ1-2; TRBD1 matches at 9 bases. V shed 1 base, J shed 8 bases, and the junction held 5 bases outside the gene matches. The V gene's germline CDR1 is SGHVS and CDR2 FQNEAQ. The CDR3 has 14 amino acids. CDR3 in DNA: TGTGCCAGCAGCTTAGTCCACACAGGGGGCGGCTACACCTTC. This gives the protein CASSLVHTGGGYTF.

The DNA for the CDR3 is TGTGCCAGCAGCGGGACAGGGGGGGCTCAGCCCCAGCATTTT. It specifies CASSGTGGAQPQHF. The rearrangement uses TRBV2 and TRBJ1-5; 11 bases are a match to TRBD1. This CDR3 comprises 14 residues. The V gene's germline CDR1 is SNHLY and CDR2 FYNNEI. The trim removed 6 bases at V and 6 bases at J, leaving 4 bases unmatched.